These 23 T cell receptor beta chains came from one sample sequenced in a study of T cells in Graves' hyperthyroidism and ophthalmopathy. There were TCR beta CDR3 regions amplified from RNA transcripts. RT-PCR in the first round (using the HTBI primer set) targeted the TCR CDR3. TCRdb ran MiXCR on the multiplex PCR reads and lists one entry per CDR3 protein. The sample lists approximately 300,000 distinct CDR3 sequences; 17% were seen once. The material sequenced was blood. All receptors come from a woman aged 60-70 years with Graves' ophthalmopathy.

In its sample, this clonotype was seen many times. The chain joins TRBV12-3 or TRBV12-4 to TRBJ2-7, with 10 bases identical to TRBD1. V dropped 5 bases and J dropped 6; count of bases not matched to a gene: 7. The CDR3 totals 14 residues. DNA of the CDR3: TGTGCCAGCAGTACCCGACAGGGGGCTGGCGAGCAGTACTTC. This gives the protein CASSTRQGAGEQYF.

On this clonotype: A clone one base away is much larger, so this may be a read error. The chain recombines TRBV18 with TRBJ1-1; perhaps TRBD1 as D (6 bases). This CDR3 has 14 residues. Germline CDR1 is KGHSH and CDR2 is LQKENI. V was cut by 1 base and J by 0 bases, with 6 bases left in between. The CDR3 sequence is CASSPQGVNTEAFF. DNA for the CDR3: TGTGCCAGCTCACCACAGGGGGTGAACACTGAAGCTTTCTTT.

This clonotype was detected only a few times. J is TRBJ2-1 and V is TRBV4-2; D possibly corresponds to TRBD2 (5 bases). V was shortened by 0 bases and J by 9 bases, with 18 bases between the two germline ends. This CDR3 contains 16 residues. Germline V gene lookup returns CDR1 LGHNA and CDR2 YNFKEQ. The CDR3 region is CASSQDFGEGIGEQFF. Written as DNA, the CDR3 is TGTGCCAGCAGCCAAGATTTCGGAGAGGGCATAGGTGAGCAGTTCTTC.

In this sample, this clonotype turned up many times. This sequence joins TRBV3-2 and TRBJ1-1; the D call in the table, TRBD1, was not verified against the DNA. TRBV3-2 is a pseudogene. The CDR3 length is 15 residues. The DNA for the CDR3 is TGTGCCAGCAGTTACAGGGGCGGCTGGGGGCCTGAAGCTTTCTTT. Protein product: CASSYRGGWGPEAFF.

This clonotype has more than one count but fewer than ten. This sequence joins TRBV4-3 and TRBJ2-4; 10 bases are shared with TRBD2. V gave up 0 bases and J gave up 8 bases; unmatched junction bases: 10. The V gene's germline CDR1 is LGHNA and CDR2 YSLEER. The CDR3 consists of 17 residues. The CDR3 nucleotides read TGCGCCAGCAGCCAAGATGTAGCGGGAGGCCACTTTGACATTCAGTACTTC. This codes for CASSQDVAGGHFDIQYF.

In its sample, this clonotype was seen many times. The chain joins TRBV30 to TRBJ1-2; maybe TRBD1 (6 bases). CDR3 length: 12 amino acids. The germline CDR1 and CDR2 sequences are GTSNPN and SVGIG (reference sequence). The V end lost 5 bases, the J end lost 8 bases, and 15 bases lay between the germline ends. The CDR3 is CAWALRGRGYTF. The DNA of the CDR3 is TGTGCCTGGGCACTCAGGGGCAGGGGCTACACCTTC.

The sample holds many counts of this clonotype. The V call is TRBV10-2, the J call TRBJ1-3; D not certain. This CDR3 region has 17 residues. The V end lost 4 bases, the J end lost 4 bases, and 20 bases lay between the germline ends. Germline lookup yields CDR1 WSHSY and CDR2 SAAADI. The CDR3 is CASSATGIASAGNTIYF. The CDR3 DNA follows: TGCGCCAGCAGTGCCACTGGAATAGCGAGTGCCGGAAACACCATATATTTT.

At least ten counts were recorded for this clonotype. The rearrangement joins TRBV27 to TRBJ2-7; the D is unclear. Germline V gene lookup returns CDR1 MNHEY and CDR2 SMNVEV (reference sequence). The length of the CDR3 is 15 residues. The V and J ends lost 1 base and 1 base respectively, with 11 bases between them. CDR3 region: CASSLFPGPSYEQYF. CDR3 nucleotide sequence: TGTGCCAGCAGTTTATTCCCCGGGCCTTCCTACGAGCAGTACTTC.

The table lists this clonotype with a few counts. This CDR3 is CASSKQGSNQPQHF. As DNA, the CDR3 is TGTGCCAGCAGCAAACAGGGAAGCAATCAGCCCCAGCATTTT. The rearrangement uses TRBV7-9 and TRBJ1-5, with a weak D call TRBD1 (6 bases). The CDR3 totals 14 residues. Looked up from germline, CDR1 is SEHNR and CDR2 is FQNEAQ (reference sequence). Between the trimmed V and J ends, which lost 5 bases and 1 base, there was a span of 9 bases.

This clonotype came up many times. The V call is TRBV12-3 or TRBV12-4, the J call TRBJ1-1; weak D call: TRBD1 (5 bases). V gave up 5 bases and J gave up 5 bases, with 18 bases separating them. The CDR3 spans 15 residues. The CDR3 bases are TGTGCCAGCAGTCTACCAGGGCGGGTTGTAACTGAAGCTTTCTTT. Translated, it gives CASSLPGRVVTEAFF.

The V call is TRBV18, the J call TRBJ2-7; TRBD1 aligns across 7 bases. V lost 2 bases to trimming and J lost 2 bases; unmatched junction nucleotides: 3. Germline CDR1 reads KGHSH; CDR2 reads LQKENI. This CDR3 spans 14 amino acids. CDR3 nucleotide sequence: TGTGCCAGCTCACCAATGGGACAGCCCTACGAGCAGTACTTC. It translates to CASSPMGQPYEQYF.

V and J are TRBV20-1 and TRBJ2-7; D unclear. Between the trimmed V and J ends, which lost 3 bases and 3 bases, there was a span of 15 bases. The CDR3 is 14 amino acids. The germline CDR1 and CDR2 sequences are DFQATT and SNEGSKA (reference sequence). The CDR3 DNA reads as TGCAGTGCTAGTCGCGCCAGGTGGGGCTACGAGCAGTACTTC. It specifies CSASRARWGYEQYF.

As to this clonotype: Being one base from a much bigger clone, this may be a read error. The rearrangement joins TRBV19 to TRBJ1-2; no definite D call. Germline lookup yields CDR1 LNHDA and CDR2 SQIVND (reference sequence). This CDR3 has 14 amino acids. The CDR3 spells CASRMMDGDYGSTF. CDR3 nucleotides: TGTGCCAGTAGGATGATGGACGGAGACTATGGCTCCACCTTC.

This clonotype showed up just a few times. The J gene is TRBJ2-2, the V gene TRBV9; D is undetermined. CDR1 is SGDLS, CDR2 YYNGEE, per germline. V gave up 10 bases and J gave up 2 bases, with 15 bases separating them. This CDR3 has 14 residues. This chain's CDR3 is CAGASGDNTGELFF. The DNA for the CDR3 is TGTGCCGGCGCATCCGGCGACAACACCGGGGAGCTGTTTTTT.

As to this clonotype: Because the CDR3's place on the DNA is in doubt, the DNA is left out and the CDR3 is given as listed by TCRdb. The CDR3 sequence is CASSVGLGTPGSCFF. V and J are TRBV2 and TRBJ2-2; TRBD2, the D gene given by the table, was not confirmed from the DNA. Both ends counted, the CDR3 spans 15 residues. Looked up from germline, CDR1 is SNHLY and CDR2 is FYNNEI.

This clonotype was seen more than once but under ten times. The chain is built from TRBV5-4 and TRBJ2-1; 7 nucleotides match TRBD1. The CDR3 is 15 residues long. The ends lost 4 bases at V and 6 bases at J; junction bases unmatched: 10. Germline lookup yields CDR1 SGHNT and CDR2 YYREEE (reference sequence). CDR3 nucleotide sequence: TGTGCCAGCAGCCCCCGACAGGGTTTAGGCAATGAGCAGTTCTTC. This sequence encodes CASSPRQGLGNEQFF.

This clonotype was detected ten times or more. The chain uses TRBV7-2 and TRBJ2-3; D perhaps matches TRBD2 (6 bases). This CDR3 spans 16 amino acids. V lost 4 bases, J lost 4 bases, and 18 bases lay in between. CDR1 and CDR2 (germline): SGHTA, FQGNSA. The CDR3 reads CASSSGVGGLADTQYF. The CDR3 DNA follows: TGTGCCAGCAGCTCTGGGGTTGGAGGGTTGGCAGATACGCAGTATTTT.

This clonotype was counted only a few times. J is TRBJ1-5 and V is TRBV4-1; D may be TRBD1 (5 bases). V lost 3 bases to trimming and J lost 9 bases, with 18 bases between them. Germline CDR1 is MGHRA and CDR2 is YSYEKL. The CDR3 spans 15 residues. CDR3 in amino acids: CASSHSGTGQRPQHF. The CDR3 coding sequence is TGCGCCAGCAGCCATTCCGGGACGGGGCAAAGGCCCCAGCATTTT.

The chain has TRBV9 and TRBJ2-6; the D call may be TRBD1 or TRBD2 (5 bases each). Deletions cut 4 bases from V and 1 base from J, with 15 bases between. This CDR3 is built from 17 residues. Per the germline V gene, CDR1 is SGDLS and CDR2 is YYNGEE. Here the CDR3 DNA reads TGTGCCAGCAGCCCCCGAGATGGGGGTTCTGGGGCCAACGTCCTGACTTTC. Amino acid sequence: CASSPRDGGSGANVLTF.

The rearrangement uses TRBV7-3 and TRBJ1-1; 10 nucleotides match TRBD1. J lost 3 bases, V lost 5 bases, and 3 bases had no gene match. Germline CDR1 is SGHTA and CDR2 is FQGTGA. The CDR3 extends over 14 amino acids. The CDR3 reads CASSVGTGDTEAFF. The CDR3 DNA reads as TGTGCCAGCAGCGTCGGGACAGGGGACACTGAAGCTTTCTTT.

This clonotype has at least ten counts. The CDR3 reads CASFPKGNPYGYTF. CDR3 bases: TGTGCCAGCTTTCCCAAGGGGAACCCCTATGGCTACACCTTC. The chain joins TRBV28 to TRBJ1-2, with D possibly matching TRBD1 (5 bases). Trimming pared 8 bases from V and 4 bases from J, leaving 17 bases between. Germline V gene lookup returns CDR1 MDHEN and CDR2 SYDVKM. The CDR3 extends over 14 amino acids.

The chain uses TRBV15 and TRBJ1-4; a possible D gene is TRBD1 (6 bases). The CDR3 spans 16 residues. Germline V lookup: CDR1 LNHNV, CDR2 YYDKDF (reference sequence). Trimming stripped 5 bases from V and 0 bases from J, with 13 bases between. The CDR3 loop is CATSGGRISTNEKLFF. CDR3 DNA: TGTGCCACCAGCGGGGGCAGAATTTCAACTAATGAAAAACTGTTTTTT. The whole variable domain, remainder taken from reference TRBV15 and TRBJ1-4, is DAMVIQNPRYQVTQFGKPVTLSCSQTLNHNVMYWYQQKSSQAPKLLFHYYDKDFNNEADTPDNFQSRRPNTSFCFLDIRSPGLGDTAMYLCATSGGRISTNEKLFFGSGTQLSVL.

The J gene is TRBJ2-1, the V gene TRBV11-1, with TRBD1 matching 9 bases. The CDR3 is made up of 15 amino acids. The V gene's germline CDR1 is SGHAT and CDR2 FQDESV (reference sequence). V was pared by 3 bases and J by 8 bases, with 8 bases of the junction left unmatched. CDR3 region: CASSFWTGEGDEQFF. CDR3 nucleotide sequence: TGTGCCAGCAGCTTTTGGACAGGGGAAGGCGATGAGCAGTTCTTC.